This TCR beta chain was obtained from a study of graft-versus-host responses after intestinal transplantation. Study details: Anti-thymocyte globulin induction, then tacrolimus and steroids for 3 to 4 years, went to all recipients.

Findings and caveats of the study: GvH clones were found in recipient marrow; some appeared first in ileum or blood. Allografts of one patient group, those with graft-donor T cell macrochimerism, had high graft-versus-host to host-versus-graft clonal ratios. The highest levels of circulating GvH clones went along with early declines in HvG clones after transplant.

TCRdb keeps only in-frame clones here, not all; method: immunoSEQ multiplex PCR. The sample consists of tens of thousands of clones, roughly nine tenths of them appearing once. This CDR3 region has 14 residues. CDR1 MDHEN and CDR2 SYDVKM come from the germline V gene. The trim removed 2 bases at V and 15 bases at J, leaving 13 bases unmatched. Comments on this clone: Its matching antigen is unknown.

The V and J genes are TRBV28 and TRBJ2-1; 7 bases are shared with TRBD2. This clonotype was obtained from a human donor who received an intestinal transplant. The sample was unstimulated CD4+ T cells sorted from spleen or lymph node cells, taken before intestinal transplant. The DNA of the CDR3 is TGTGCCAGCAGTTTAGGTACAGCGGGGAGGTCCGGGTTCTTC. Protein: CASSLGTAGRSGFF.